These T cell receptor beta chains were read from a single sample in a study of shared clonotypes between healthy human individuals. Sequencing was performed with immunoSEQ multiplex PCR; in TCRdb, only in-frame clones are kept and a portion is missing. This repertoire shows fewer than 1 million clones, around 96% found once; its top ten account for about 0.25%. The sequenced material came from naive CD8+ T cells sorted from blood. These receptor sequences come from a man aged 30-40 years in good health. The CDR3 runs from the conserved cysteine through the conserved F or W. Fields, in order: V gene, J gene, clone size, D gene, CDR3 DNA, CDR3 protein. The D gene is left open where the match is weak. Rows may omit the clone size; those that give it use once, few, many or a size class.

TRBV27	TRBJ2-2	once	TRBD1	TGTGCCAGCAGACCGGGACAGCACACCGGGGAGCTGTTTTTT	CASRPGQHTGELFF
TRBV7-9	TRBJ2-1	-	-	TGTGCCAGCAGCTTAGAGGGGGAAGAGCAGTTCTTC	CASSLEGEEQFF
TRBV5-1	TRBJ2-1	-	-	TGCGCCAGCAGCACGGACTCTAATAGATACAATGAGCAGTTCTTC	CASSTDSNRYNEQFF
TRBV9	TRBJ2-3	-	-	TGTGCCAGCAGCGTCCACCCTGGGCGCCCAGATACGCAGTATTTT	CASSVHPGRPDTQYF
TRBV29-1	TRBJ2-1	-	TRBD2	TGCAGCGTTGATGTAATTGGACTAGCGGGTTTTGGCAGGTCCTACAATGAGCAGTTCTTC	CSVDVIGLAGFGRSYNEQFF
TRBV9	TRBJ2-1	-	TRBD1	TGTGCCAGCAGCCCCTGGGACAGTACCTACAATGAGCAGTTCTTC	CASSPWDSTYNEQFF
TRBV11-2	TRBJ2-7	-	-	TGTGCCAGCAGCTTAGATTTCTGGGAGGCCTACTACGAGCAGTACTTC	CASSLDFWEAYYEQYF
TRBV5-4	TRBJ1-5	-	TRBD1	TGTGCCAGCAGCTCGGACAGGGAGGATCAGCCCCAGCATTTT	CASSSDREDQPQHF
TRBV28	TRBJ2-7	-	TRBD2	TGTGCCAGCAGTTTATGGGGGTCTAGCGGGAAGGCGCTCTACGAGCAGTACTTC	CASSLWGSSGKALYEQYF
TRBV4-1	TRBJ2-3	-	TRBD2	TGCGCCAGCAGCCAATTAGCGGGAGATACAGATACGCAGTATTTT	CASSQLAGDTDTQYF
TRBV7-2	TRBJ1-4	-	-	TGTGCCAGCAGCCAGAGCCTAACTAATGAAAAACTGTTTTTT	CASSQSLTNEKLFF
TRBV7-9	TRBJ2-1	-	-	TGTGCCAGCAGCTCACCCGGTGTTAGCGGCTACAATGAGCAGTTCTTC	CASSSPGVSGYNEQFF
TRBV25-1	TRBJ2-3	-	-	TGTGCCAGCAGGGGCTCCTCCGGCCTAGATACGCAGTATTTT	CASRGSSGLDTQYF
TRBV29-1	TRBJ1-1	-	TRBD1	TGCAGCGTAGGACAGGCTGAAGCTTTCTTT	CSVGQAEAFF
TRBV19	TRBJ1-4	-	-	TGTGCCAGTAGTACAAGACCGTATCCAACTAATGAAAAACTGTTTTTT	CASSTRPYPTNEKLFF
TRBV7-9	TRBJ2-2	-	-	TGTGCCAGCAGCTCCGGTGACAGCTCGAACACCGGGGAGCTGTTTTTT	CASSSGDSSNTGELFF
TRBV5-1	TRBJ1-1	-	TRBD1	TGCGCCAGCAGAATAGTCGGACAGGGCCGAACTCCAGCTTTCTTT	CASRIVGQGRTPAFF
TRBV7-9	TRBJ1-1	-	TRBD1	TGTGCCAGCAGCTTAGCAGGGACAGGGAAGTATTCTGAAGCTTTCTTT	CASSLAGTGKYSEAFF
TRBV29-1	TRBJ2-7	-	TRBD1	TGCAGCGTTGATCCGGGACAGGGTGACGAGCAGTACTTC	CSVDPGQGDEQYF
TRBV7-9	TRBJ2-1	once	TRBD2	TGTGCCAGCACCACGCGGGGGGGGCAGACTGACAATGAGCAGTTCTTC	CASTTRGGQTDNEQFF
TRBV4-3	TRBJ2-1	-	-	TGCGCCAGCAGCCAAGAAAGGTCGGGGGCTTATGAGCAGTTCTTC	CASSQERSGAYEQFF
TRBV30	TRBJ2-7	-	TRBD1	TGTGCCTGGGGACAGGGGGACTCCTACGAGCAGTACTTC	CAWGQGDSYEQYF
TRBV7-9	TRBJ1-1	-	-	TGTGCCAGCAGCGCTGGACCCACAGCTTTCTTT	CASSAGPTAFF
TRBV27	TRBJ2-3	-	TRBD2	TGTGCCATTTCGCGACGGCGGGAGTATGCAGATACGCAGTATTTT	CAISRRREYADTQYF
TRBV12-5	TRBJ1-5	-	-	TGTGCTAGTGCCGCGGATGGAGGGAGAGGCAATCAGCCCCAGCATTTT	CASAADGGRGNQPQHF
TRBV2	TRBJ1-3	-	-	TGTGCCAGCAGACTGTGGGACTCTGGAAACACCATATATTTT	CASRLWDSGNTIYF
TRBV7-9	TRBJ2-7	-	-	TGTGCCAGCAGCTTACCACTATCCTACGAGCAGTACTTC	CASSLPLSYEQYF
TRBV27	TRBJ2-7	-	-	TGTGCCAGCAGTTTAGGTGGGAGTCATTCCGAGCAGTACTTC	CASSLGGSHSEQYF
TRBV11-1	TRBJ2-1	-	-	TGTGCCAGCAGCTATTTCGGTGGGGAGCAGTTCTTC	CASSYFGGEQFF
TRBV6-5	TRBJ1-1	once	-	TGTGCCAGCAGTTACTCGGGAGGGGGCACTGAAGCTTTCTTT	CASSYSGGGTEAFF
TRBV5-1	TRBJ2-7	-	-	TGCGCCAGCAGCATAGACCGGGACACTTACGAGCAGTACTTC	CASSIDRDTYEQYF
TRBV4-1	TRBJ1-1	-	TRBD1	TGCGCCAGCAGTATACAGGGGGGCTCGAACACTGAAGCTTTCTTT	CASSIQGGSNTEAFF
TRBV29-1	TRBJ1-1	once	TRBD1	TGCAGCGTTGAATTTACAGGGGGCCGGAACACTGAAGCTTTCTTT	CSVEFTGGRNTEAFF
TRBV9	TRBJ2-1	once	-	TGTGCCAGCAGCGTAGGAAGCGTTGTCTACAATGAGCAGTTCTTC	CASSVGSVVYNEQFF
TRBV10-3	TRBJ2-7	-	TRBD2	TGTGCCATCAGTGAGTCCGGGAGGGGTTCTTACGAGCAGTACTTC	CAISESGRGSYEQYF
TRBV4-1	TRBJ1-1	-	-	TGCGCCAGCAGCCAGGCAGGAGACACTGAAGCTTTCTTT	CASSQAGDTEAFF
TRBV7-6	TRBJ2-1	-	-	TGTGCCAGCAGCGATGGAACGGTGGCGACCTCGGGGTACAATGAGCAGTTCTTC	CASSDGTVATSGYNEQFF
TRBV2	TRBJ2-7	-	TRBD2	TGTGCCAGCAGTCCGGGACTAGCGGGGACCTACGAGCAGTACTTC	CASSPGLAGTYEQYF
TRBV7-6	TRBJ2-7	-	-	TGTGCCAGCAGCTTAAGCGGTAACTACGAGCAGTACTTC	CASSLSGNYEQYF
TRBV6-1	TRBJ2-1	-	TRBD2	TGTGCCAGCAGTGAACTAGCGGGAGTCCATGCAGGGGCCTACAATGAGCAGTTCTTC	CASSELAGVHAGAYNEQFF